Given below is one T cell receptor beta chain in context. This clone appeared a few times. Its antigen is currently not known. Base qualities are missing; no much larger clone stands one base away. These data are taken from a study of beta chain features in type 1 diabetes (dated by TCRdb to 2016 to 2019). Study-level background: Patients and healthy donors did not differ in mean age, gender distribution, total cell number or subset yield. Across all samples, approximately 100 million sorted cells were examined, and cell number per subset correlated strongly with RNA yield. In the study, recently diagnosed type 1 diabetes patients and matched healthy donors were compared on the TCRB repertoires of their sorted circulating CD4+ T cell subsets. Regulatory and stem cell-like memory subsets were isolated from only 8 patients and about eight healthy donors, whereas naive and central memory subsets came from all 28 donors.

What the authors observed across the whole study: At VDJ recombination sites, patients with type 1 diabetes made fewer insertions and deleted more nucleotides, a pattern implying thymic rearrangement abnormalities. Because small numbers of individuals were included in the HLA sub-analyses, any influence of HLA type on TCRB rearrangement was left unresolved. Because cDNA was sequenced instead of genomic DNA, highly expressing activated cells could be over-represented, though the groups showed no difference in activation or CD3 levels. Type 1 diabetes patients showed a moderate but significant shortening of TCRB CDR3 length in all four CD4+ subsets. The naive, central memory and regulatory TCRB repertoires appeared to resemble one another more closely among patients than among healthy donors. Shorter templates might have been favored by PCR, but patient and control samples were amplified and corrected together, so both groups would have been affected equally by any skew.

There are 15 amino acids in the CDR3, from cysteine to phenylalanine inclusive. The read is trimmed to its CDR3 DNA, 45 bases read in frame from base 1. CDR1 SEHNR and CDR2 FQNEAQ are derived from the germline V gene (reference sequence). Trimming takes 5 bases off V and 1 base off J; junction bases not matched to a gene: 6. The High Capacity cDNA Reverse Transcription Kit was used to reverse transcribe all of the isolated RNA, meaning that expressed TCRB transcripts were what got sequenced. Deep immunoSEQ sequencing was applied to naive, central memory and regulatory T cell samples, giving an average of around 3.4 million total reads per sample. Sorted cells were lysed in RLT buffer, and RNA was extracted using DNase-treated RNeasy Micro or Mini kits according to cell number. Each cell subset was processed separately to prevent cross-contamination, with patient and healthy donor samples processed together. Using the immunoSEQ multiplex PCR, TCRB sequences were amplified from cDNA into 87-bp fragments spanning the CDR3 region. Sequencing of the amplicons was done on the Illumina HiSeq platform. In the paper's pipeline: PCR bias was corrected computationally using synthetic template baselines, and reads within Hamming distance 2 were collapsed, with unmergeable singletons discarded. By aligning reads against IMGT, V, D and J genes, CDR3 length, and insertions or deletions at six rearrangement sites were assigned. Within each subset, clonotype counts were normalized to sorted cell number, after which true diversity and Gini coefficients were computed with the tcR R package. The overlap coefficient, calculated on TCRB nucleotide sequences, was used to quantify repertoire sharing. Out-of-frame TCRB sequences from naive cells were analyzed to stand in for the pre-selection repertoire. This immuneACCESS table, as held by TCRdb, lists in-frame sequences with V and J called but not all clones. Of the missing ones, under half trace to an unresolved V gene in checked studies; the others have no known cause. V, J and clone size are taken as reported in that table, and D and trimming were inferred from the DNA itself. The sample table records under 250,000 clones; about 14% of these occur just once. The ten largest account for almost 0.02% of the sample.

Each donor gave one peripheral blood draw, averaging approximately 120 mL, which was collected into heparinised tubes. Using a panel that included CD45RO, CCR7, CD25, CD127, CD95 and CD27, naive, central memory, regulatory and stem cell-like memory CD4+ T cells were sorted on a BD FACSAria II. Purity was above 95% for every sorted population. PBMCs were isolated immediately by Lymphoprep density gradient centrifugation and stained directly without culture. Samples were stained and sorted in pairs, with one healthy donor and one patient per experiment, so that batch effects were minimized. Material for sequencing was naive CD4+ T cells from blood. The cell subset or site label corresponds to: true naive CD4+ T cells. This TCR was sampled from a man aged 30 to 39 with type 1 diabetes. The chain employs TRBV7-9 and TRBJ1-2; 8 of the junction bases match TRBD1. In nucleotides, the sequence is TGTGCCAGCAGCGAGCAGGGGGCGGGTAACTATGGCTACACCTTC. Its coded protein is CASSEQGAGNYGYTF.